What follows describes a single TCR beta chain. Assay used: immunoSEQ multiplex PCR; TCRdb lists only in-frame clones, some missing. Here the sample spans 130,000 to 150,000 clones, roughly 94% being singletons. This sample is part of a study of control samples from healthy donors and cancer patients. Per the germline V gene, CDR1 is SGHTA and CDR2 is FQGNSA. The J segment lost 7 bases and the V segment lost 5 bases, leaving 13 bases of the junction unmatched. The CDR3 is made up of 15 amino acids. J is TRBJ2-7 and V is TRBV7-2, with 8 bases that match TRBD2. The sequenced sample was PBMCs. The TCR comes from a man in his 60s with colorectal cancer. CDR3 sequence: CASSPQGTSLLEQYF. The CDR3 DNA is TGTGCCAGCAGCCCCCAGGGGACTAGTCTTTTGGAGCAGTACTTC.